Following are 14 T cell receptor beta chains from one sample sequenced in a study of T cell repertoires in cytomegalovirus infection. TCRdb re-analysed the reads in MiXCR, keeping a single row per CDR3 protein. The table shows approximately 170,000 distinct CDR3 sequences, with 17% occurring only once. The specimen sequenced was CD8+ T cells from PBMCs. The receptors originated from a human donor in good health (CMV status not recorded). Some clones in this sample may be carry-over from other donors' samples.

This clonotype was detected a few times. The chain joins TRBV28 to TRBJ1-1; 9 nucleotides line up with TRBD1. J gave up 6 bases and V 6 bases, and 14 bases lay outside the gene matches. The CDR3 is 16 residues long. In germline, CDR1 is MDHEN, CDR2 SYDVKM. CDR3 bases: TGTGCCAGCAGCCCCCGACAGGGGGTACCGAGCGCTGAAGCTTTCTTT. Translating gives CASSPRQGVPSAEAFF.

J is TRBJ2-1 and V is TRBV20-1; D possibly uses TRBD1 or TRBD2 (5 bases each). The CDR3 runs to 17 residues. Trimming shortened V by 2 bases and J by 0 bases, and 17 bases separated the two germline ends. Germline-derived CDR1 and CDR2 are DFQATT and SNEGSKA (reference sequence). DNA for the CDR3: TGCAGTGCTAGACCACGAGGGGTCCCAAGCTCCTACAATGAGCAGTTCTTC. This translates into CSARPRGVPSSYNEQFF.

This clonotype turned up a few times. V usage is TRBV27 and J usage is TRBJ2-1; D gene unclear. The V end lost 3 bases, the J end lost 9 bases, and 18 bases lay between the germline ends. The CDR3 spans 15 residues. From germline, CDR1 is MNHEY and CDR2 SMNVEV (reference sequence). CDR3 bases: TGTGCCAGCAGTTTTATAGGCCCCTCTAGGCTTGAGCAGTTCTTC. Its protein product is CASSFIGPSRLEQFF.

In this sample, this clonotype turned up a few times. The rearrangement joins TRBV12-3 or TRBV12-4 to TRBJ1-2; 9 bases align to TRBD1. CDR3 length equals 13 residues. The V gene end was trimmed by 7 bases and the J gene end by 8 bases; junction bases not matched to a gene: 8. CDR3 loop: CASNPGTGTGYTF. The DNA for the CDR3 is TGTGCCAGCAACCCCGGGACAGGGACGGGCTACACCTTC.

This clonotype has just a few counts. The chain is built from TRBV6-2 or TRBV6-3 and TRBJ2-7; TRBD1 aligns across 10 bases. V dropped 6 bases and J dropped 2; count of bases not matched to a gene: 7. From germline, CDR1 is MNHEY and CDR2 SVGEGT. This CDR3 has 15 amino acids. The CDR3 protein is CASRLRDRGPYEQYF. DNA for the CDR3: TGTGCCAGCAGACTCCGGGACAGGGGCCCCTACGAGCAGTACTTC.

This clonotype has more than one count but fewer than ten. The chain joins TRBV11-2 to TRBJ2-3; 9 nucleotides match TRBD1. Losses at the gene ends were 5 bases for V and 0 bases for J; bases not matched to a gene: 9. There are 17 residues in the CDR3. CDR1 and CDR2 from the germline V gene are SGHAT and FQNNGV. The CDR3 loop reads CASSRKQGAPSTDTQYF. DNA for the CDR3: TGTGCCAGCAGCAGGAAACAGGGGGCGCCCAGCACAGATACGCAGTATTTT.

The sample holds a few counts of this clonotype. The chain joins TRBV28 to TRBJ2-1, with 8 bases that match TRBD2. The germline CDR1 and CDR2 sequences are MDHEN and SYDVKM. This CDR3 spans 17 amino acids. Losses at the gene ends were 7 bases for V and 0 bases for J; bases not matched to a gene: 11. The CDR3 DNA follows: TGTGCCAGCACCGGGATTATACTAGCGGCCTCCTACAATGAGCAGTTCTTC. The encoded protein is CASTGIILAASYNEQFF.

The table lists this clonotype with many counts. The chain is built from TRBV6-6 and TRBJ2-4; a possible D gene is TRBD1 (8 bases). V was clipped by 7 bases and J by 7 bases, with 17 bases between them. This CDR3 spans 14 amino acids. Germline loops: CDR1 MNHNY, CDR2 SVGAGI (reference sequence). The CDR3 sequence: CASIQQGGGNIQYF. The DNA for the CDR3 is TGTGCCAGCATACAACAGGGGGGGGGGAACATTCAGTACTTC.

This clonotype showed up just a few times. The rearrangement links TRBV28 to TRBJ1-5, with D unresolved. The germline V and J ends were trimmed by 6 bases and 0 bases, with 12 bases remaining between them. Germline-derived CDR1 and CDR2 are MDHEN and SYDVKM. The CDR3 has 15 amino acids. In DNA form, the CDR3 reads TGTGCCAGCAGAATACTCCAAAATAGCAATCAGCCCCAGCATTTT. It is translated as CASRILQNSNQPQHF.

This clonotype was observed a handful of times. This chain connects TRBV2 to TRBJ2-7, with TRBD1 matching 9 bases. Germline CDR1 SNHLY, CDR2 FYNNEI. The CDR3 loop spans 15 amino acids. The V segment lost 5 bases and the J segment 6 bases; nucleotides outside the gene matches: 11. The CDR3 protein is CASSPSGTGWREQYF. The CDR3 DNA reads TGTGCCAGCAGTCCCTCCGGGACAGGGTGGCGCGAGCAGTACTTC.

The sample holds many counts of this clonotype. The rearrangement links TRBV7-2 to TRBJ2-7; 8 bases map to TRBD2. The CDR3 runs to 15 residues. CDR1 and CDR2 from the germline V gene are SGHTA and FQGNSA. V lost 4 bases to trimming and J lost 2 bases; unmatched junction nucleotides: 7. CDR3 protein: CASSSGLAGAYEQYF. CDR3 nucleotides: TGTGCCAGCAGCTCCGGACTAGCAGGAGCCTACGAGCAGTACTTC.

The rearrangement uses TRBV6-2 or TRBV6-3 and TRBJ1-1; 7 nucleotides line up with TRBD1. V was pared by 5 bases and J by 0 bases, with 9 bases of the junction left unmatched. The CDR3 consists of 16 residues. Germline CDR1 and CDR2: MNHEY and SVGEGT. The CDR3 DNA follows: TGTGCCAGCAGTCTAACTCGGACAGGCTTGAACACTGAAGCTTTCTTT. Its protein product is CASSLTRTGLNTEAFF.

This clonotype was counted between two and nine times. This rearrangement joins TRBV7-2 to TRBJ2-7; D gene unclear. Trimming cost V 1 base and J 5 bases, with 12 bases left between them. CDR3 length: 14 residues. Germline CDR1 and CDR2: SGHTA and FQGNSA. This CDR3 reads CASSLVGFRDEQYF. In nucleotides, the CDR3 is TGTGCCAGCAGCTTAGTCGGTTTTCGGGACGAGCAGTACTTC.

This sequence joins TRBV5-6 and TRBJ2-3; D gene ambiguous. The CDR3 runs to 13 residues. Germline values: CDR1 SGHDT, CDR2 YYEEEE. Trimming left V 1 base short and J 5 bases short, with 8 bases between. This CDR3 reads CASSLRAGDTQYF. The CDR3 DNA follows: TGTGCCAGCAGCTTGCGGGCCGGAGATACGCAGTATTTT.